The T cell receptor beta chain described here comes from a study of cytomegalovirus exposure and HLA in healthy donors. Study context: There were around 100 million unique TCR beta sequences, drawn from 150 million to 200 million T cells, in an earlier analysis.

PCR used 60 Vbeta primers and 13 Jbeta primers. Assay: immunoSEQ multiplex PCR; the TCRdb copy retains only in-frame clones and omits some. The profile shows 200,000 to 250,000 clones, approximately 82% of them singletons. Germline V gene sequence: CDR1 MNHEY, CDR2 SVGAGI. The J segment lost 4 bases and the V segment lost 4 bases, leaving 5 bases of the junction unmatched. There are 15 residues in the CDR3. Findings and caveats of the study: CMV serostatus was the only immune exposure information that was available.

Notes on this clone: Its antigen is currently unknown.

The chain joins TRBV6-5 to TRBJ2-5; 11 bases line up with TRBD1. This clonotype was sampled from a man between 18 and 29 years old in good health and CMV-seronegative. Sequenced input: PBMCs. CDR3 sequence (DNA): TGTGCCAGCAGTTGGACAGGGGGCAAGGGAGAGACCCAGTACTTC. Translation gives CASSWTGGKGETQYF.